This TCR beta chain stems from a study of T cell changes during pregnancy in multiple sclerosis. The assay was immunoSEQ multiplex PCR, and TCRdb's table has in-frame clones only and misses some. The sample contains tens of thousands of clones, less than 95% of which appear only once. Germline assignment: CDR1 SSHAT and CDR2 FNYEAQ (reference sequence). This CDR3 region has 14 residues. V lost 0 bases and J 6 bases, leaving 12 bases between the germline ends. This clone was observed a single time. This sequence was found in a female donor with multiple sclerosis, enrolled in a pregnancy study. The specimen was peripheral blood, collected in the second trimester of pregnancy. The V call is TRBV7-7, the J call TRBJ2-7; TRBD2 might be the D (6 bases). The CDR3 region is CASSLAQGGAEQYF. CDR3 bases: TGTGCCAGCAGCTTAGCCCAGGGAGGAGCCGAGCAGTACTTC.